These T cell receptor beta chains were read from a single sample in a study of cytomegalovirus exposure and HLA in healthy donors. The protocol was immunoSEQ multiplex PCR, while the TCRdb copy is restricted to in-frame clones and leaves out a portion. Among 150,000 to 200,000 clones listed, roughly 85% were seen once. The sequencing sample was made of PBMCs. Every receptor here comes from a woman aged 45-65 years in good health and CMV-seronegative. Both conserved end residues are part of each CDR3. The order of the fields is D gene, V gene, J gene, clone size, CDR3 protein, CDR3 DNA. D genes are given only for firm matches. Clone sizes are given selectively: once, few, many, or a class where the clone is expanded.

d_gene: NA
v_gene: TRBV23-1
j_gene: TRBJ2-5
abundance: NA
CDR3aa: CASSQWRGQGCQETQYF
CDR3nt: TGCGCCAGCAGTCAATGGAGGGGGCAGGGTTGTCAAGAGACCCAGTACTTC

d_gene: TRBD2
v_gene: TRBV7-9
j_gene: TRBJ2-2
abundance: few
CDR3aa: CASSSGLAESTGELFF
CDR3nt: TGTGCCAGCAGCTCGGGACTAGCGGAGAGCACCGGGGAGCTGTTTTTT

d_gene: NA
v_gene: TRBV7-3
j_gene: TRBJ2-6
abundance: NA
CDR3aa: CASSVSPGANVLTF
CDR3nt: TGTGCCAGCAGCGTTTCTCCGGGAGCCAACGTCCTGACTTTC

d_gene: TRBD1
v_gene: TRBV19
j_gene: TRBJ1-5
abundance: NA
CDR3aa: CASSILGTGRNQPQHF
CDR3nt: TGTGCCAGTAGTATATTAGGGACAGGCCGGAATCAGCCCCAGCATTTT

d_gene: NA
v_gene: TRBV28
j_gene: TRBJ1-1
abundance: NA
CDR3aa: CASSLTPGGGAFF
CDR3nt: TGTGCCAGCAGTTTAACTCCCGGGGGGGGAGCTTTCTTT

d_gene: NA
v_gene: TRBV11-1
j_gene: TRBJ2-7
abundance: NA
CDR3aa: CASSQEARSSYEQYF
CDR3nt: TGTGCCAGCAGCCAAGAGGCGAGGAGCTCCTACGAGCAGTACTTC

d_gene: TRBD1
v_gene: TRBV13
j_gene: TRBJ2-5
abundance: NA
CDR3aa: CASSLGWDRIGETQYF
CDR3nt: TGTGCCAGCAGCCTGGGGTGGGACAGGATAGGAGAGACCCAGTACTTC

d_gene: TRBD2
v_gene: TRBV28
j_gene: TRBJ2-1
abundance: NA
CDR3aa: CASSVLAGIDNEQFF
CDR3nt: TGTGCCAGCAGTGTGCTAGCGGGAATCGACAATGAGCAGTTCTTC

d_gene: NA
v_gene: TRBV28
j_gene: TRBJ1-4
abundance: NA
CDR3aa: CASRLGTLGEKLFF
CDR3nt: TGTGCCAGCAGACTAGGGACATTAGGTGAAAAACTGTTTTTT

d_gene: TRBD1
v_gene: TRBV6-6
j_gene: TRBJ1-2
abundance: few
CDR3aa: CASSSLGQATNYGYTF
CDR3nt: TGTGCCAGCAGTTCGTTGGGACAGGCGACTAACTATGGCTACACCTTC

d_gene: NA
v_gene: TRBV21-1
j_gene: TRBJ2-2
abundance: NA
CDR3aa: CASSSTKVGLAERNTGELFF
CDR3nt: TGTGCCAGCAGCTCTACCAAGGTAGGGCTAGCGGAAAGGAACACCGGGGAGCTGTTTTTT

d_gene: NA
v_gene: TRBV18
j_gene: TRBJ2-7
abundance: NA
CDR3aa: CASSPRGTDYEQYF
CDR3nt: TGTGCCAGCTCACCACGGGGAACAGACTACGAGCAGTACTTC

d_gene: NA
v_gene: TRBV5-1
j_gene: TRBJ2-7
abundance: NA
CDR3aa: CASSFRDTEYEQYF
CDR3nt: TGCGCCAGCAGCTTTCGGGACACTGAATACGAGCAGTACTTC

d_gene: TRBD1
v_gene: TRBV28
j_gene: TRBJ2-7
abundance: NA
CDR3aa: CASSIRTGRYEQYF
CDR3nt: TGTGCCAGCAGTATCCGGACAGGGAGGTACGAGCAGTACTTC